The TCR beta chain described here comes from a study of regulatory T cells in long-lasting Graves disease. Ten or more counts support this clonotype. This CDR3 region has 13 residues. Trimming shortened V by 6 bases and J by 4 bases, and 12 bases separated the two germline ends. CDR1 and CDR2 from the germline V gene are MDHEN and SYDVKM. Arm-PCR of CDR3 regions and iRepertoire HTBI primers were the basis on which TCR beta libraries were built. TCRdb reprocessed the multiplex PCR reads with MiXCR, giving one entry per CDR3 protein. Of roughly 500,000 distinct CDR3 sequences listed, around 20% are singletons. Time point indicated: persistent/refractory GD, antithyroid drugs over 5 years with positive TRAb. RNA extracted from PBMCs served as the sequencing template.

This TCR came from a female donor with Graves disease. Sequencing used peripheral blood mononuclear cells (PBMCs), obtained when the disease was refractory, from a patient treated with antithyroid drugs. The chain combines TRBV28 with TRBJ1-2; D is ambiguous. This chain's CDR3 is CASSIKFRYGYTF. The CDR3 nucleotides read TGTGCCAGCAGCATTAAATTCCGCTATGGCTACACCTTC.